The 19 T cell receptor beta chains listed next were all sequenced from one sample in a study of shared clonotypes between healthy human individuals. Assay used: immunoSEQ multiplex PCR; TCRdb lists only in-frame clones, some missing. The profile covers 2,500,000 or so clones, with more than 80% appearing a single time and over 0.12% taken by the ten largest. The specimen was naive CD4+ T cells sorted from blood. This sample's subset: CD45RA+ positively selected. The source of these receptors is a man aged 18-30 years in good health.

The V and J genes are TRBV27 and TRBJ1-2, with 12 bases aligning to TRBD1. With 6 bases clipped from V and 7 bases from J, the junction kept 12 bases outside the gene matches. CDR3 length equals 16 residues. The V gene's germline CDR1 is MNHEY and CDR2 SMNVEV (reference sequence). The CDR3 nucleotides are TGTGCCAGCAGCCCGGGACAGGGGGCTAGATTTTCTGGCTACACCTTC. Translated, it gives CASSPGQGARFSGYTF.

The CDR3 coding sequence is TGCAGCGTTGAAGGGCAGGGGAAAAACACCGGGGAGCTGTTTTTT. Translated: CSVEGQGKNTGELFF. V gene TRBV29-1 combines with J gene TRBJ2-2; D is possibly TRBD1 (6 bases). This CDR3 has 15 residues. The germline V and J ends were trimmed by 1 base and 2 bases, with 11 bases remaining between them. Looked up from germline, CDR1 is SQVTM and CDR2 is ANQGSEA.

The J gene is TRBJ2-7, the V gene TRBV2; possible D gene TRBD1, 6 bases. CDR1 and CDR2 from the germline V gene are SNHLY and FYNNEI. V was clipped by 6 bases and J by 4 bases, with 10 bases between them. The CDR3 totals 12 residues. CDR3 region: CASRMDSYEQYF. CDR3 in DNA: TGTGCCAGCAGGATGGACAGTTACGAGCAGTACTTC.

In the case of this clone: At the DNA level, this CDR3 is encoded by other sequences in the same sample as well. J is TRBJ2-5 and V is TRBV18; unclear D gene. With 2 bases removed from V and 2 bases from J, the gap between germline ends came to 6 bases. The CDR3 runs to 13 residues. CDR1 is KGHSH and CDR2 is LQKENI in the germline V gene. The CDR3 region has the DNA TGTGCCAGCTCACCAGGGCGTCAAGAGACCCAGTACTTC. It codes for CASSPGRQETQYF.

V usage is TRBV28 and J usage is TRBJ1-2, with D unresolved. CDR1 MDHEN and CDR2 SYDVKM come from the germline V gene. V lost 4 bases and J 4 bases, leaving 10 bases between the germline ends. CDR3 length: 13 amino acids. CDR3 sequence reads: CASSSWIRYGYTF. CDR3 nucleotide sequence: TGTGCCAGCAGTTCATGGATTCGCTATGGCTACACCTTC.

The V gene is TRBV7-9, the J gene TRBJ1-4, with D uncertain. The V and J ends lost 1 base and 0 bases respectively, with 15 bases between them. Germline values: CDR1 SEHNR, CDR2 FQNEAQ (reference sequence). CDR3 length: 18 residues. The CDR3 nucleotides read TGTGCCAGCAGCTTAGGACAAGGGTATGCGGCAACTAATGAAAAACTGTTTTTT. Protein product: CASSLGQGYAATNEKLFF.

The genes are TRBV18 and TRBJ2-3, with 8 bases fitting TRBD2. Germline values: CDR1 KGHSH, CDR2 LQKENI. The CDR3 covers 16 residues. J gave up 2 bases and V 2 bases, and 6 bases lay outside the gene matches. CDR3 in amino acids: CASSPRNSGTTDTQYF. The CDR3 nucleotides are TGTGCCAGCTCACCAAGGAATAGCGGGACCACAGATACGCAGTATTTT. The full variable domain, in which reference TRBV18 and TRBJ2-3 provide the parts outside the CDR3, is NAGVMQNPRHLVRRRGQEARLRCSPMKGHSHVYWYRQLPEEGLKFMVYLQKENIIDESGMPKERFSAEFPKEGPSILRIQQVVRGDSAAYFCASSPRNSGTTDTQYFGPGTRLTVL.

The J gene is TRBJ2-3, the V gene TRBV6-5, with 10 bases lining up with TRBD1. Unmatched junction bases numbered 5, after V lost 7 bases and J lost 4 bases. CDR1 and CDR2 (germline): MNHEY, SVGAGI. There are 14 residues in the CDR3. The CDR3 protein is CASTRGQGADTQYF. The CDR3 bases are TGTGCCAGCACCCGAGGACAGGGGGCAGATACGCAGTATTTT.

This clone has just one count. The junction differs from germline at one of its ends, possibly a read error. The chain joins TRBV2 to TRBJ2-5; no clear D. This CDR3 spans 10 amino acids. Germline loops: CDR1 SNHLY, CDR2 FYNNEI. Here the CDR3 reads CANSVETQYF. The CDR3 DNA is TGTGCCAACAGTGTAGAGACCCAGTACTTC.

This rearrangement joins TRBV18 to TRBJ2-7; the match to TRBD1 covers 9 bases. V lost 9 bases and J lost 3; bases outside the gene matches: 6. Germline CDR1 and CDR2: KGHSH and LQKENI. CDR3 size: 13 residues. The CDR3 DNA is TGTGCCAGTGGACAGGGGATATACTACGAGCAGTACTTC. It is translated as CASGQGIYYEQYF. Combining the CDR3 with reference TRBV18 and TRBJ2-7 gives the whole variable domain NAGVMQNPRHLVRRRGQEARLRCSPMKGHSHVYWYRQLPEEGLKFMVYLQKENIIDESGMPKERFSAEFPKEGPSILRIQQVVRGDSAAYFCASGQGIYYEQYFGPGTRLTVT.

J is TRBJ2-6 and V is TRBV6-5, with a tentative D call TRBD2 (5 bases). Germline-derived CDR1 and CDR2 are MNHEY and SVGAGI. Trimming removed 7 bases at V and 4 bases at J, with 17 bases between. The CDR3 extends over 16 amino acids. The chain's CDR3 is CASTYSGSGGANVLTF. The CDR3 nucleotides are TGTGCCAGCACCTACTCTGGGTCGGGAGGGGCCAACGTCCTGACTTTC.

Note on this clone: Other DNA sequences in this sample translate to the same CDR3. V usage is TRBV7-3 and J usage is TRBJ1-6, with D tentatively TRBD1 (6 bases). V was trimmed by 5 bases and J by 6 bases, leaving 8 bases between them. This CDR3 is 13 amino acids long. Germline assignment: CDR1 SGHTA and CDR2 FQGTGA. CDR3 sequence: CASSPGANSPLHF. CDR3 DNA sequence: TGTGCCAGCAGCCCAGGGGCTAATTCACCCCTCCACTTT. Combining the CDR3 with reference TRBV7-3 and TRBJ1-6 gives the whole variable domain GAGVSQTPSNKVTEKGKYVELRCDPISGHTALYWYRQSLGQGPEFLIYFQGTGAADDSGLPNDRFFAVRPEGSVSTLKIQRTERGDSAVYLCASSPGANSPLHFGNGTRLTVT.

Only one count was recorded for this clone. This sample includes further DNA sequences coding for the same CDR3. The chain recombines TRBV7-2 with TRBJ2-1; D could derive from TRBD1 or TRBD2 (6 bases each). The length of the CDR3 is 15 residues. Trimming shortened V by 4 bases and J by 1 base, and 11 bases separated the two germline ends. From germline, CDR1 is SGHTA and CDR2 FQGNSA. CDR3 sequence reads: CASSSGGGSYNEQFF. The CDR3 nucleotides are TGTGCCAGCAGCTCCGGAGGGGGGTCCTACAATGAGCAGTTCTTC.

The chain couples TRBV18 to TRBJ2-3; the D gene is possibly TRBD1 (5 bases). The V and J ends lost 0 bases and 0 bases respectively, with 13 bases between them. CDR3 length: 17 residues. From germline, CDR1 is KGHSH and CDR2 LQKENI. The DNA of the CDR3 is TGTGCCAGCTCACCACCGAACAGGTTCTATAGCACAGATACGCAGTATTTT. Its protein is CASSPPNRFYSTDTQYF. Filled out from reference TRBV18 and TRBJ2-3, the complete variable domain reads NAGVMQNPRHLVRRRGQEARLRCSPMKGHSHVYWYRQLPEEGLKFMVYLQKENIIDESGMPKERFSAEFPKEGPSILRIQQVVRGDSAAYFCASSPPNRFYSTDTQYFGPGTRLTVL.

This clone appeared a single time. The V gene is TRBV5-1, the J gene TRBJ2-7, with 7 positions matching TRBD1. Germline loops: CDR1 SGHRS, CDR2 YFSETQ. This CDR3 has 16 residues. J was trimmed by 0 bases and V by 4 bases; bases with no gene match: 10. CDR3 residues: CASSPGQAGYSYEQYF. CDR3 sequence (DNA): TGCGCCAGCAGCCCCGGACAGGCCGGGTACTCCTACGAGCAGTACTTC.

This chain uses TRBV5-1 with TRBJ2-6; D possibly corresponds to TRBD2 (5 bases). The germline gives CDR1 SGHRS, CDR2 YFSETQ. Trimming took off 0 bases at V and 2 bases at J, with 9 bases between the two ends. The CDR3 is 16 residues long. The CDR3 loop is CASSLEGDPGANVLTF. CDR3 nucleotide sequence: TGCGCCAGCAGCTTGGAGGGAGACCCTGGGGCCAACGTCCTGACTTTC.

The CDR3 here is CASSGGQTGGNQPQHF. The CDR3 DNA reads as TGTGCCAGCAGTGGGGGTCAAACAGGGGGGAATCAGCCCCAGCATTTT. The chain carries TRBV6-1 and TRBJ1-5, with TRBD1 identical over 8 bases. CDR3 length: 16 amino acids. Germline CDR1 MNHNS, CDR2 SASEGT. With 4 bases clipped from V and 4 bases from J, the junction kept 9 bases outside the gene matches.

This clone was counted a few times. The chain joins TRBV6-5 to TRBJ1-3; no firm D call. The CDR3 has 15 residues. Germline CDR1 MNHEY, CDR2 SVGAGI. The ends were cut back, 7 bases at V and 0 bases at J, with 13 bases in the middle. In DNA, the CDR3 is TGTGCCAGCACCAGAGGGCGGTCCTCTGGAAACACCATATATTTT. It codes for CASTRGRSSGNTIYF.

To note about this clone: In the same sample, other DNA sequences code for this CDR3. The V gene is TRBV19, the J gene TRBJ1-5, with D unclear. Germline CDR1 is LNHDA and CDR2 is SQIVND (reference sequence). The CDR3 runs to 13 residues. Trimming took 3 bases from V and 3 from J, leaving 6 bases between them. The CDR3, as DNA: TGTGCCAGTAGTATTGAGGTCAATCAGCCCCAGCATTTT. Translating it yields CASSIEVNQPQHF.